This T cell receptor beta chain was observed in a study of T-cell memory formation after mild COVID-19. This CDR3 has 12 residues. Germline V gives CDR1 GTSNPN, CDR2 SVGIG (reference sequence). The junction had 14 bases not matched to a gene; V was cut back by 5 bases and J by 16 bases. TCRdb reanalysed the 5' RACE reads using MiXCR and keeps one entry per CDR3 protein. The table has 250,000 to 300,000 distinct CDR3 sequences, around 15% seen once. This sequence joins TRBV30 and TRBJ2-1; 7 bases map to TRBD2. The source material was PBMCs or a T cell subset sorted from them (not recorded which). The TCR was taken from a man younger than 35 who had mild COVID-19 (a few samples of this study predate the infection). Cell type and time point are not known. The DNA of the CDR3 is TGTGCCTGGCTCCCTGGGGGGGGAAGGTTTTTCTTC. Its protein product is CAWLPGGGRFFF.